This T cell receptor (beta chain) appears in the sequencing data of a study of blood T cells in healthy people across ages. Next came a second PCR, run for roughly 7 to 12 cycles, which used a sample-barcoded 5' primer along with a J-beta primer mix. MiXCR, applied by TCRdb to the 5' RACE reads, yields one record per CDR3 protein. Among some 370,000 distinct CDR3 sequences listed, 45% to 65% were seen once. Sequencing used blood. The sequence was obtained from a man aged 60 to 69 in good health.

CDR3 in DNA: TGTGCCAGCAGTCCCTATCGTTCGGGGAGCTATGGCTACACCTTC. It specifies CASSPYRSGSYGYTF. V and J are TRBV12-3 or TRBV12-4 and TRBJ1-2; no clear D. The V gene lost 5 bases and the J gene lost 4 bases, with 17 bases spanning the gap. The length of the CDR3 is 15 residues.